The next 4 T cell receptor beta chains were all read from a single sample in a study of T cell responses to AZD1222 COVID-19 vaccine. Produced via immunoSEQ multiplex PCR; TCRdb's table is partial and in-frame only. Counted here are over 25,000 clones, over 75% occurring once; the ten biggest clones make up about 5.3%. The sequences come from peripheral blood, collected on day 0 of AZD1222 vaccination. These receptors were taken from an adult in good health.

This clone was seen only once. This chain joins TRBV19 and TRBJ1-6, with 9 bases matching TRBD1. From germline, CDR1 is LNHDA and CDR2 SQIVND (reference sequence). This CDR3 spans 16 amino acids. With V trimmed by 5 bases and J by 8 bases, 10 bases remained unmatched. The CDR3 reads CASSHPLTGGYSPLHF. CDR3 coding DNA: TGTGCCAGTAGTCACCCCTTAACAGGGGGCTATTCACCCCTCCACTTT.

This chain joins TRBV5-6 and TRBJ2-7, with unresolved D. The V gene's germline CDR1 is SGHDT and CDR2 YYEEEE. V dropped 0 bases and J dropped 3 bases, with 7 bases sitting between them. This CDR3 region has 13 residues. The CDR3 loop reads CASSLDGYYEQYV. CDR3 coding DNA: TGTGCCAGCAGCTTGGATGGGTACTACGAGCAGTACGTC.

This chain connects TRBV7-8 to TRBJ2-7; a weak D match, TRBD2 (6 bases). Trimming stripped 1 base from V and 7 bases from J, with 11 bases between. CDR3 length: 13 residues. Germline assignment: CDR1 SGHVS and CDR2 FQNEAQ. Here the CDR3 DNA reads TGTGCCAGCAGCTTAGTCGGGGGTGCGGAGCAGTACTTC. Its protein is CASSLVGGAEQYF. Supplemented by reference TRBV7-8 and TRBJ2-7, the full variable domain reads GAGVSQSPRYKVAKRGQDVALRCDPISGHVSLFWYQQALGQGPEFLTYFQNEAQLDKSGLPSDRFFAERPEGSVSTLKIQRTQQEDSAVYLCASSLVGGAEQYFGPGTRLTVT.

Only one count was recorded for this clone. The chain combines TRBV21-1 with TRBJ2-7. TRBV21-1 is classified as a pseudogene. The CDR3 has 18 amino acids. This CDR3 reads CASSKVEYMGKAPYEQYV. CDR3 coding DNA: TGTGCCAGCAGCAAAGTGGAATACATGGGGAAAGCGCCCTACGAGCAGTACGTC.